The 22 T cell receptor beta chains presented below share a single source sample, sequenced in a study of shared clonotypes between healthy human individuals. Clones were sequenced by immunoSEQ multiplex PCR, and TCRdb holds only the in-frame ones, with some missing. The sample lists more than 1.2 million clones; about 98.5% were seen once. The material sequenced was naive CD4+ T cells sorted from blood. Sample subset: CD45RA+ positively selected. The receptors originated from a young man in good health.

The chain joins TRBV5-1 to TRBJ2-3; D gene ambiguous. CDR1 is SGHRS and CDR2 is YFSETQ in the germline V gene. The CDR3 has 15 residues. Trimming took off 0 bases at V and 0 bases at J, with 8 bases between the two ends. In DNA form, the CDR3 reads TGCGCCAGCAGCTTGGCCGTGACTAGCACAGATACGCAGTATTTT. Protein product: CASSLAVTSTDTQYF.

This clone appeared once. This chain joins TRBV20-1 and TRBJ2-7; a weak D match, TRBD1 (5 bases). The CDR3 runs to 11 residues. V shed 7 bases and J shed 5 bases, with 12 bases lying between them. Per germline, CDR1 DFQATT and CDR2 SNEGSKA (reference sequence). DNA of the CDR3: TGCAGTGTTTCGCCGACAGACGAGCAGTACTTC. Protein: CSVSPTDEQYF.

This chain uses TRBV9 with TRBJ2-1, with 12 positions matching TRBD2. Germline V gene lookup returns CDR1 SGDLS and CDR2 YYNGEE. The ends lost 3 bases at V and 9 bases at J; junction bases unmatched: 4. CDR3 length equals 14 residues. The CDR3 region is CASSASGRAGEQFF. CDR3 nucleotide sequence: TGTGCCAGCAGCGCTAGCGGGAGGGCCGGTGAGCAGTTCTTC.

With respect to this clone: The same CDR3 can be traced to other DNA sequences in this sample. The CDR3 sequence: CSVGSSGANVLTF. CDR3 coding DNA: TGCAGCGTAGGAAGCTCTGGGGCCAACGTCCTGACTTTC. The chain recombines TRBV29-1 with TRBJ2-6, with D unresolved. Germline CDR1 is SQVTM and CDR2 is ANQGSEA. V gave up 6 bases and J gave up 0 bases, with 6 bases separating them. The CDR3 has 13 amino acids.

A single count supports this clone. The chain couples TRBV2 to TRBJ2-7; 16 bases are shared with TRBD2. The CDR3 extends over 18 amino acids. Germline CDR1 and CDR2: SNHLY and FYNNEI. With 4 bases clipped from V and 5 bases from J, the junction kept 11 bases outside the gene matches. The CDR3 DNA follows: TGTGCCAGCAGTGGACCGGGACTAGCGGGAGGGCCCGTCAACGAGCAGTACTTC. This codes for CASSGPGLAGGPVNEQYF.

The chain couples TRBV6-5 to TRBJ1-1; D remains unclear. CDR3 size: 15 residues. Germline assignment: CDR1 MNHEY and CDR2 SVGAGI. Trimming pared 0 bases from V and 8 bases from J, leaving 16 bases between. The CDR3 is CASSYSIPDLTEAFF. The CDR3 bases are TGTGCCAGCAGTTACTCGATTCCTGATCTTACCGAAGCTTTCTTT.

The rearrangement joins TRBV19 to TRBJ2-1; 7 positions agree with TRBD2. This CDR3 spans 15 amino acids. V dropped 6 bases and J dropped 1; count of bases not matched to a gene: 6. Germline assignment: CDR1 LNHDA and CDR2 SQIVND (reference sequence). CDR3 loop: CASRPSSGSYNEQFF. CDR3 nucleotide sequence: TGTGCCAGTAGGCCATCTAGCGGTTCCTACAATGAGCAGTTCTTC.

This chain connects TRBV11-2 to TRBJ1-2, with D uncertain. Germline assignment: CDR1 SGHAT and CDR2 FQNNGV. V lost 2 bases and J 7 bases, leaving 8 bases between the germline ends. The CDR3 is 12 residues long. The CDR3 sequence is CASSLLPGGYTF. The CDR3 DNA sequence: TGTGCCAGCAGCTTACTCCCCGGTGGCTACACCTTC.

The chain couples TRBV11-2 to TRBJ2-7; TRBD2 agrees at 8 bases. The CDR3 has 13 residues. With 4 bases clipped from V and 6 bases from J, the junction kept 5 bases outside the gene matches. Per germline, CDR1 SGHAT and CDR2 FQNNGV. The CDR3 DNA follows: TGTGCCAGCAGCTCAACTAGCGGTGGCGAGCAGTACTTC. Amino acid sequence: CASSSTSGGEQYF.

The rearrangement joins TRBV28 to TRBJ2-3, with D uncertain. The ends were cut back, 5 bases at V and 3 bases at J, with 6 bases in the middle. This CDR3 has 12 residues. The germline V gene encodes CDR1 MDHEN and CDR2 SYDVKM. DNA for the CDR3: TGTGCCAGCAGTGGCGGAACAGATACGCAGTATTTT. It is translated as CASSGGTDTQYF.

The CDR3 bases are TGTGCCAGCAGTTTAGGGTTTTTCGGGGAGCTGTTTTTT. Amino acids: CASSLGFFGELFF. The chain has TRBV27 and TRBJ2-2; D is unresolved. CDR3 length: 13 amino acids. Germline loops: CDR1 MNHEY, CDR2 SMNVEV (reference sequence). V lost 2 bases, J lost 7 bases, and 8 bases lay in between.

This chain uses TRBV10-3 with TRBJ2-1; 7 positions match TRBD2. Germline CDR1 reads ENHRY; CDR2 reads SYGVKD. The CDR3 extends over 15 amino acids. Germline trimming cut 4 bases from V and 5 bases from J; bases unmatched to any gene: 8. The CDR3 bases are TGTGCCATCAGTGGAATGGCTAGCGGTAACAATGAGCAGTTCTTC. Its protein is CAISGMASGNNEQFF.

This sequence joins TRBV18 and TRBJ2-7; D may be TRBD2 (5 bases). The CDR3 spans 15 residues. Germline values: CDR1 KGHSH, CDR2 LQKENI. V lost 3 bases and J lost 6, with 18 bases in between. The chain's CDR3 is CASSPREQFFSEQYF. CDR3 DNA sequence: TGTGCCAGCTCACCCCGGGAACAATTTTTCTCCGAGCAGTACTTC.

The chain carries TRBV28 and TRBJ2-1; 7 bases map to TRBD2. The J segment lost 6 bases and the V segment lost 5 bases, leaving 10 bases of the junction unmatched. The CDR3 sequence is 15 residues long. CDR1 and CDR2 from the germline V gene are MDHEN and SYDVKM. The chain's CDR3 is CASSKRTSGSNEQFF. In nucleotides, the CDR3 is TGTGCCAGCAGTAAACGGACTAGTGGCTCCAATGAGCAGTTCTTC.

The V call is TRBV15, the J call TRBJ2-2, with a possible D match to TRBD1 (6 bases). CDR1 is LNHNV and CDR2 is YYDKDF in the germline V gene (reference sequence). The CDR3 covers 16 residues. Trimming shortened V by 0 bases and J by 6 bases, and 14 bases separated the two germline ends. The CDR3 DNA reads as TGTGCCACCAGCAGAGATGGACAGCCAGATCCCGGGGAGCTGTTTTTT. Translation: CATSRDGQPDPGELFF.

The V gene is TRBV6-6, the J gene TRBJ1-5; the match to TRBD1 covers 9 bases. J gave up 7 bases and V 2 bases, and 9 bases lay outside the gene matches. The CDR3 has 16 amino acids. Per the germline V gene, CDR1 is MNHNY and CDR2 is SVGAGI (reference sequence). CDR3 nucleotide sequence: TGTGCCAGCAGTTACGGTAGGACAGGGGTCGGACAGCCCCAGCATTTT. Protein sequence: CASSYGRTGVGQPQHF.

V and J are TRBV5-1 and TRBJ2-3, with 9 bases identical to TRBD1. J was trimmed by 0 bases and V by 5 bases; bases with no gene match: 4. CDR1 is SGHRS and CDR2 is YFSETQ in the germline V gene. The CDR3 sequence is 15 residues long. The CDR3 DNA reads TGCGCCAGCAGACAGGGGGCGTCTAGCACAGATACGCAGTATTTT. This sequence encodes CASRQGASSTDTQYF.

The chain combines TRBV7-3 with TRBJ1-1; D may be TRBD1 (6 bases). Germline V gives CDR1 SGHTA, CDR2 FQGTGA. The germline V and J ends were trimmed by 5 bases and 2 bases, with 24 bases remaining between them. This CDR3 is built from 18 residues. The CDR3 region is CASSPTGTNLAYNTEAFF. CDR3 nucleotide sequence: TGTGCCAGCAGCCCGACCGGGACAAATCTTGCCTATAACACTGAAGCTTTCTTT.

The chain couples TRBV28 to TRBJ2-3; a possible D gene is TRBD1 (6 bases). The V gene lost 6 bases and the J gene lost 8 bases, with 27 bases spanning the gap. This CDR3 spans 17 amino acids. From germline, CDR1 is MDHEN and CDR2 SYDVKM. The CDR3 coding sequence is TGTGCCAGCAGGGCCCGAGGGGCAGGGGTTTTGTTCGGTACGCAGTATTTT. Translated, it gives CASRARGAGVLFGTQYF.

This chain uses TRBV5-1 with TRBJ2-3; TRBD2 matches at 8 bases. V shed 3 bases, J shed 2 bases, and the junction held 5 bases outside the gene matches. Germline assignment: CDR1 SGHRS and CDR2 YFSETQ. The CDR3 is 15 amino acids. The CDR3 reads CASSWGGLDTDTQYF. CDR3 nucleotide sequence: TGCGCCAGCAGCTGGGGGGGACTAGACACAGATACGCAGTATTTT.

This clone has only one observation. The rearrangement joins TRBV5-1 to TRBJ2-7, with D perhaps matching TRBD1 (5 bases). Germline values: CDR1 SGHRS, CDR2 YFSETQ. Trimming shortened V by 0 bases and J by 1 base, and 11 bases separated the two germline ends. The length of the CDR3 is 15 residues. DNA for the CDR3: TGCGCCAGCAGCTTGGAGGGGCCAAGGTCCTACGAGCAGTACTTC. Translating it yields CASSLEGPRSYEQYF. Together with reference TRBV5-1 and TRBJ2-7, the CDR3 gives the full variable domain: KAGVTQTPRYLIKTRGQQVTLSCSPISGHRSVSWYQQTPGQGLQFLFEYFSETQRNKGNFPGRFSGRQFSNSRSEMNVSTLELGDSALYLCASSLEGPRSYEQYFGPGTRLTVT.

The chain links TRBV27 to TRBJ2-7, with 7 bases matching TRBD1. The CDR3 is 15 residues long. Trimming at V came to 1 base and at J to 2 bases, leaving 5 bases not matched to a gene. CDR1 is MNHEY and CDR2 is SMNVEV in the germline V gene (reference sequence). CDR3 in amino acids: CASSLFLTGTYEQYF. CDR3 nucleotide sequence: TGTGCCAGCAGTTTATTTCTGACAGGGACCTACGAGCAGTACTTC.